The clone carrying this T cell receptor (beta chain) was detected a few times. No antigen is known for it. These data belong to a study of T-cell memory formation after mild COVID-19. Study details: In these data, TCR clusters were largely donor specific. General observations from the study: Later expanders leaned toward CD4+, whereas clones contracting from day 15 to 85 were balanced CD4/CD8.

TCRdb used MiXCR to reprocess the 5' RACE reads, holding one entry per CDR3 protein. This table has around 400,000 distinct CDR3 sequences, less than 25% appearing once. Trimming stripped 2 bases from V and 0 bases from J, with 9 bases between. The germline V gene has CDR1 SGDLS and CDR2 YYNGEE. CDR3 size: 14 residues. The chain is built from TRBV9 and TRBJ2-7, with D tentatively TRBD2 (5 bases). The source is an adult woman who had mild COVID-19 (a few samples of this study predate the infection). Cell type and time point are not known. What was sequenced was PBMCs or a T cell subset sorted from them (not recorded which). The DNA for the CDR3 is TGTGCCAGCAGCGTCGGGGAGTCCTCCTACGAGCAGTACTTC. Protein sequence: CASSVGESSYEQYF.